This T cell receptor (beta chain) was captured by sequencing in a study of T cell clusters in autoimmune cytopenias. On the study more broadly: Per sample, median TRB depth was about 48,000 reads, yielding a median roughly 2,000 distinct clonotypes.

CDR3 length equals 17 residues. Germline V lookup: CDR1 ENHRY, CDR2 SYGVKD. TRB rearrangements were amplified by touch-down multiplex PCR with mixed TRB-A/B primers. TCRdb re-called the multiplex PCR reads and gives one entry per CDR3 protein, without DNA. The table lists 3,400 or so distinct CDR3 sequences, with more than 35% in the top ten. Each sample's input was roughly 270 ng genomic DNA, 35,000 to 40,000 genome equivalents. The sample was peripheral blood. This receptor was identified in a human donor with an autoimmune cytopenia, with autoimmune hepatitis or in good health (not recorded which). The chain carries TRBV10-3 and TRBJ2-2; TCRdb's D gene call, TRBD2, goes unchecked for lack of DNA. CDR3 region: CAISGTSGGPGTGELFF.